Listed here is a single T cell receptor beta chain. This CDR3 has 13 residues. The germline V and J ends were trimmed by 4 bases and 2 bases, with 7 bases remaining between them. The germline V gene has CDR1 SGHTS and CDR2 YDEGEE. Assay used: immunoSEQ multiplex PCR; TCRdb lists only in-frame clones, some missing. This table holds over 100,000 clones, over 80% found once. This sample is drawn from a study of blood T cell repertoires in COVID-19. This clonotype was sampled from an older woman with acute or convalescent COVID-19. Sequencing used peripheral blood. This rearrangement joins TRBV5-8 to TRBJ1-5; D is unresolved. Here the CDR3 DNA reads TGTGCCAGCAGCCCCCTAGGCAATCAGCCCCAGCATTTT. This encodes CASSPLGNQPQHF. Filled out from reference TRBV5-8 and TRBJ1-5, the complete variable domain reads EAGVTQSPTHLIKTRGQQATLRCSPISGHTSVYWYQQALGLGLQFLLWYDEGEERNRGNFPPRFSGRQFPNYSSELNVNALELEDSALYLCASSPLGNQPQHFGDGTRLSIL.